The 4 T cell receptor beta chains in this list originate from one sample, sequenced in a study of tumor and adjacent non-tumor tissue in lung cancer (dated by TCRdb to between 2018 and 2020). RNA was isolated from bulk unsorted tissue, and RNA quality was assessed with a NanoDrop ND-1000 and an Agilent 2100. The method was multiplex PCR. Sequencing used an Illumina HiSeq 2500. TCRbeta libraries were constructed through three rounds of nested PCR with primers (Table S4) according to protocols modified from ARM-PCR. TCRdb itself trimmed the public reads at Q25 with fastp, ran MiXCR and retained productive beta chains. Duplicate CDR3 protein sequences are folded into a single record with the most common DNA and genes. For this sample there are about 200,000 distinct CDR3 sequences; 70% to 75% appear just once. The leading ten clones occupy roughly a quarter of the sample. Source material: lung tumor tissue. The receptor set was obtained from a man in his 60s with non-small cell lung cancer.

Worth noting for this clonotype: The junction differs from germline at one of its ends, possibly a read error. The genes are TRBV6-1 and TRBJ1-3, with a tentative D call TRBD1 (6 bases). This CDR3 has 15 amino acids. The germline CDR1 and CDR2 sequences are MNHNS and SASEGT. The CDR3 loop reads CASSEVWGRVNTTYF. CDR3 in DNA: TGTGCCAGCAGTGAGGTTTGGGGGCGCGTAAACACCACATATTTT.

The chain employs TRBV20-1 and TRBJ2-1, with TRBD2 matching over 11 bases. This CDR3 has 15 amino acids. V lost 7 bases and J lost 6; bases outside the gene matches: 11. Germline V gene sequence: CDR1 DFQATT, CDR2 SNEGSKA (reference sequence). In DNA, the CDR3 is TGCAGTGATAACCCGACTAGCGGGAAGGCCAATGAGCAGTTCTTC. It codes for CSDNPTSGKANEQFF.

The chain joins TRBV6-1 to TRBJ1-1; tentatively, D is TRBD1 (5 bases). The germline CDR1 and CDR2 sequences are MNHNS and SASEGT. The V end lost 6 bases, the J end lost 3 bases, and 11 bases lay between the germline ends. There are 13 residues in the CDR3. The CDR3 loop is CASRGTVDTEAFF. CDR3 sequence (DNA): TGTGCCAGCAGAGGGACCGTGGACACTGAAGCTTTCTTT.

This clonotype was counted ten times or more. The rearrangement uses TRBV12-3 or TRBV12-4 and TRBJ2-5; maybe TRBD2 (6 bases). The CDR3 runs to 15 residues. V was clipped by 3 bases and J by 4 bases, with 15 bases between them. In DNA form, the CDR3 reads TGTGCCAGCAGTTTGACCGGAGGGCAGGGAGAGACCCAGTACTTC. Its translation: CASSLTGGQGETQYF.